The 28 T cell receptor beta chains below all came from one sample that was sequenced in a study of shared clonotypes between healthy human individuals. It was CD45RO-negative cells, positively selected for CCR7, that made up naive CD8 cells, with terminally differentiated effector memory CD45RA+ cells excluded. Only in-frame clones appear in the TCRdb table, and some are missing; sequencing was by immunoSEQ multiplex PCR. The sample has 560,000 or so clones, 96% seen once. Sequencing used naive CD8+ T cells sorted from blood. Receptors originate from a woman in her twenties or thirties in good health.

V and J are TRBV10-2 and TRBJ2-2; 11 bases agree with TRBD2. With 7 bases clipped from V and 1 base from J, the junction kept 8 bases outside the gene matches. The germline V gene encodes CDR1 WSHSY and CDR2 SAAADI. The CDR3 length is 17 residues. The CDR3 DNA follows: TGCGCCAGCACCCAAGGGACTAGCGGAGTGAACACCGGGGAGCTGTTTTTT. Translated, it gives CASTQGTSGVNTGELFF.

As concerns this clone: Other nucleotide sequences in the sample specify the same CDR3. V is TRBV28 and J is TRBJ2-7, with 10 bases matching TRBD1. J gave up 2 bases and V 5 bases, and 3 bases lay outside the gene matches. This CDR3 contains 14 residues. The germline gives CDR1 MDHEN, CDR2 SYDVKM. The CDR3 sequence: CASSVTGGTYEQYF. The DNA for the CDR3 is TGTGCCAGCAGTGTGACAGGGGGCACCTACGAGCAGTACTTC.

The chain has TRBV13 and TRBJ1-3, with 9 bases matching TRBD1. Germline CDR1 PRHDT, CDR2 FYEKMQ (reference sequence). Trimming at V came to 5 bases and at J to 5 bases, leaving 10 bases not matched to a gene. CDR3 length equals 16 residues. CDR3 protein: CASSLRTGGRRNTIYF. In DNA, the CDR3 is TGTGCCAGCAGCCTCCGAACAGGGGGCCGTCGAAACACCATATATTTT.

The chain is built from TRBV7-9 and TRBJ2-2; D may correspond to TRBD1 or TRBD2 (5 bases each). The V and J ends lost 4 bases and 7 bases respectively, with 16 bases between them. The CDR3 has 15 amino acids. From germline, CDR1 is SEHNR and CDR2 FQNEAQ (reference sequence). This CDR3 is CASSSRGLPDGELFF. For the CDR3, the DNA is TGTGCCAGCAGCTCGAGGGGTCTCCCGGACGGGGAGCTGTTTTTT. Using reference TRBV7-9 and TRBJ2-2 for the parts outside the CDR3, the full variable domain is DTGVSQNPRHKITKRGQNVTFRCDPISEHNRLYWYRQTLGQGPEFLTYFQNEAQLEKSRLLSDRFSAERPKGSFSTLEIQRTEQGDSAMYLCASSSRGLPDGELFFGEGSRLTVL.

This clone was seen once. At the DNA level, this CDR3 is encoded by other sequences in the same sample as well. The rearrangement uses TRBV28 and TRBJ2-3; D gene uncertain. V lost 3 bases and J lost 0, with 4 bases in between. Germline V gene data show CDR1 as MDHEN and CDR2 as SYDVKM. The CDR3 extends over 13 amino acids. Here the CDR3 reads CASSLSSTDTQYF. Written as DNA, the CDR3 is TGTGCCAGCAGTTTGAGTAGCACAGATACGCAGTATTTT.

V gene TRBV27 combines with J gene TRBJ2-5; tentative D call: TRBD2 (5 bases). Trimming took off 3 bases at V and 3 bases at J, with 8 bases between the two ends. The CDR3 sequence is 13 residues long. Germline assignment: CDR1 MNHEY and CDR2 SMNVEV (reference sequence). The CDR3 is CASSFGVKETQYF. In nucleotides, the CDR3 is TGTGCCAGCAGTTTCGGGGTAAAAGAGACCCAGTACTTC.

The sample holds one count of this clone. The chain links TRBV28 to TRBJ1-2; D may be TRBD1 (6 bases). The CDR3 has 15 amino acids. Deletions cut 1 base from V and 6 bases from J, with 15 bases between. Looked up from germline, CDR1 is MDHEN and CDR2 is SYDVKM. The CDR3 loop reads CASSLFGGANDGYTF. The CDR3 nucleotides read TGTGCCAGCAGTTTATTCGGGGGGGCGAACGATGGCTACACCTTC.

V is TRBV13 and J is TRBJ2-6; no reliable D call. Germline CDR1 and CDR2: PRHDT and FYEKMQ (reference sequence). The V gene lost 3 bases and the J gene lost 3 bases, with 15 bases spanning the gap. The CDR3 is made up of 17 amino acids. The CDR3 protein is CASSLGYVLGGANVLTF. CDR3 bases: TGTGCCAGCAGCTTGGGATATGTGCTGGGTGGGGCCAACGTCCTGACTTTC. Supplemented by reference TRBV13 and TRBJ2-6, the full variable domain reads AAGVIQSPRHLIKEKRETATLKCYPIPRHDTVYWYQQGPGQDPQFLISFYEKMQSDKGSIPDRFSAQQFSDYHSELNMSSLELGDSALYFCASSLGYVLGGANVLTFGAGSRLTVL.

The V and J genes are TRBV27 and TRBJ1-5, with a weak D call TRBD1 (5 bases). Germline V gives CDR1 MNHEY, CDR2 SMNVEV (reference sequence). The CDR3 contains 13 residues. V lost 4 bases to trimming and J lost 13 bases, with 17 bases between them. CDR3 DNA sequence: TGTGCCAGCAGTTCCCAAGGGACGGAGGAACAGCATTTT. This translates into CASSSQGTEEQHF.

V is TRBV10-2 and J is TRBJ2-1; perhaps TRBD1 as D (5 bases). There are 13 residues in the CDR3. The V gene's germline CDR1 is WSHSY and CDR2 SAAADI. Deletions cut 3 bases from V and 6 bases from J, with 9 bases between. CDR3 protein: CASSEDRGNEQFF. CDR3 nucleotides: TGCGCCAGCAGTGAAGATAGGGGCAATGAGCAGTTCTTC.

J is TRBJ2-1 and V is TRBV30; D is possibly TRBD1 (7 bases). Trimming shortened V by 2 bases and J by 9 bases, and 23 bases separated the two germline ends. CDR3 size: 16 residues. Germline V gene lookup returns CDR1 GTSNPN and CDR2 SVGIG (reference sequence). This CDR3 is CAWSTGVGTGDSEQFF. The CDR3 DNA follows: TGTGCCTGGAGTACAGGGGTTGGGACGGGAGATAGTGAGCAGTTCTTC.

The V call is TRBV10-3, the J call TRBJ2-7, with 7 bases identical to TRBD2. The CDR3 is made up of 12 amino acids. Germline V gene lookup returns CDR1 ENHRY and CDR2 SYGVKD. The trim removed 7 bases at V and 2 bases at J, leaving 2 bases unmatched. The CDR3 is CAIMGGAYEQYF. The CDR3 nucleotides read TGTGCCATCATGGGGGGGGCCTACGAGCAGTACTTC.

On this clone: At the DNA level, this CDR3 is encoded by other sequences in the same sample as well. This chain's CDR3 is CASSFGRAYEQYF. In nucleotides, the CDR3 is TGTGCCAGCAGCTTCGGGAGGGCCTACGAGCAGTACTTC. The genes are TRBV13 and TRBJ2-7, with 8 bases identical to TRBD2. V dropped 3 bases and J dropped 2; count of bases not matched to a gene: 0. CDR1 is PRHDT, CDR2 FYEKMQ, per germline (reference sequence). CDR3 length: 13 amino acids.

This chain links TRBV11-2 with TRBJ1-2; possibly TRBD1 for D (6 bases). This CDR3 has 14 residues. Germline CDR1 is SGHAT and CDR2 is FQNNGV. V lost 0 bases and J 7 bases, leaving 12 bases between the germline ends. In DNA form, the CDR3 reads TGTGCCAGCAGCTTAGAAACAGGGTCAAGTGGCTACACCTTC. Protein product: CASSLETGSSGYTF. The complete variable domain, with remaining parts taken from reference TRBV11-2 and TRBJ1-2, reads EAGVAQSPRYKIIEKRQSVAFWCNPISGHATLYWYQQILGQGPKLLIQFQNNGVVDDSQLPKDRFSAERLKGVDSTLKIQPAKLEDSAVYLCASSLETGSSGYTFGSGTRLTVV.

V gene TRBV4-1 combines with J gene TRBJ2-2; D call uncertain. Trimming removed 0 bases from V and 1 base from J, with 3 bases in between. Per the germline V gene, CDR1 is MGHRA and CDR2 is YSYEKL. The CDR3 runs to 14 residues. The CDR3 reads CASSQDLNTGELFF. CDR3 nucleotide sequence: TGCGCCAGCAGCCAAGATTTGAACACCGGGGAGCTGTTTTTT.

The rearrangement uses TRBV7-6 and TRBJ2-7, with D unclear. The germline CDR1 and CDR2 sequences are SGHVS and FNYEAQ. Trimming took 0 bases from V and 3 from J, leaving 9 bases between them. The CDR3 extends over 14 amino acids. The CDR3 DNA reads as TGTGCCAGCAGCTTAGCTGGGAATCACTACGAGCAGTACTTC. Translation: CASSLAGNHYEQYF.

The chain has TRBV7-9 and TRBJ2-7, with D perhaps matching TRBD1 (5 bases). Trimming left V 5 bases short and J 3 bases short, with 17 bases between. The CDR3 has 15 amino acids. CDR1 is SEHNR and CDR2 is FQNEAQ in the germline V gene (reference sequence). The DNA of the CDR3 is TGTGCCAGCAGCACACCGCATGGACAACGCTACGAGCAGTACTTC. This encodes CASSTPHGQRYEQYF.

The chain links TRBV5-1 to TRBJ2-3; D gene uncertain. V was clipped by 0 bases and J by 5 bases, with 4 bases between them. This CDR3 region has 12 residues. The germline gives CDR1 SGHRS, CDR2 YFSETQ. Here the CDR3 reads CASSLAGDTQYF. CDR3 nucleotide sequence: TGCGCCAGCAGCTTGGCCGGAGATACGCAGTATTTT. The whole variable domain, remainder taken from reference TRBV5-1 and TRBJ2-3, is KAGVTQTPRYLIKTRGQQVTLSCSPISGHRSVSWYQQTPGQGLQFLFEYFSETQRNKGNFPGRFSGRQFSNSRSEMNVSTLELGDSALYLCASSLAGDTQYFGPGTRLTVL.

The J gene is TRBJ1-2, the V gene TRBV20-1; no definite D call. The germline V gene has CDR1 DFQATT and CDR2 SNEGSKA (reference sequence). V lost 6 bases, J lost 4 bases, and 9 bases lay in between. CDR3 length equals 11 residues. This chain's CDR3 is CSAPGIYGYTF. DNA for the CDR3: TGCAGTGCACCAGGAATCTATGGCTACACCTTC.

The sample holds one count of this clone. V usage is TRBV25-1 and J usage is TRBJ1-2, with D maybe TRBD1 (5 bases). Looked up from germline, CDR1 is MGHDK and CDR2 is SYGVNS. The germline V and J ends were trimmed by 2 bases and 6 bases, with 13 bases remaining between them. CDR3 length equals 14 residues. The CDR3, as DNA: TGTGCCAGCAGTGAAAGACAGTTTTTCGATGGCTACACCTTC. Its translation: CASSERQFFDGYTF.

The chain couples TRBV7-6 to TRBJ2-3, with 9 positions matching TRBD2. Losses at the gene ends were 0 bases for V and 1 base for J; bases not matched to a gene: 8. CDR1 SGHVS and CDR2 FNYEAQ come from the germline V gene. This CDR3 has 18 residues. CDR3: CASSLASSGALGTDTQYF. The CDR3 DNA sequence: TGTGCCAGCAGCTTAGCGTCTAGCGGGGCCCTTGGCACAGATACGCAGTATTTT.

This chain links TRBV7-6 with TRBJ2-7; D is uncertain. The germline CDR1 and CDR2 sequences are SGHVS and FNYEAQ. Trimming left V 5 bases short and J 2 bases short, with 16 bases between. This CDR3 is 15 amino acids long. The DNA for the CDR3 is TGTGCCAGCAGCCCCTATGACACGGAAACCTACGAGCAGTACTTC. The encoded protein is CASSPYDTETYEQYF. Drawing the rest from reference TRBV7-6 and TRBJ2-7, the complete variable domain is GAGVSQSPRYKVTKRGQDVALRCDPISGHVSLYWYRQALGQGPEFLTYFNYEAQQDKSGLPNDRFSAERPEGSISTLTIQRTEQRDSAMYRCASSPYDTETYEQYFGPGTRLTVT.

J is TRBJ2-3 and V is TRBV15; 14 bases align to TRBD2. Looked up from germline, CDR1 is LNHNV and CDR2 is YYDKDF (reference sequence). CDR3 length equals 17 residues. The ends lost 5 bases at V and 3 bases at J; junction bases unmatched: 7. CDR3 loop: CATSGGLAGAETDTQYF. CDR3 nucleotides: TGTGCCACCAGCGGGGGACTAGCGGGAGCGGAAACAGATACGCAGTATTTT. Using reference TRBV15 and TRBJ2-3 for the parts outside the CDR3, the full variable domain is DAMVIQNPRYQVTQFGKPVTLSCSQTLNHNVMYWYQQKSSQAPKLLFHYYDKDFNNEADTPDNFQSRRPNTSFCFLDIRSPGLGDTAMYLCATSGGLAGAETDTQYFGPGTRLTVL.

The gene calls are TRBV30 and TRBJ1-1, with D unclear. The V and J ends lost 4 bases and 3 bases respectively, with 12 bases between them. There are 13 residues in the CDR3. CDR1 and CDR2 (germline): GTSNPN, SVGIG (reference sequence). The CDR3 protein is CAWIEIGDTEAFF. The CDR3, as DNA: TGTGCCTGGATCGAAATTGGGGACACTGAAGCTTTCTTT.

V is TRBV19 and J is TRBJ2-2; 7 bases align to TRBD2. The CDR3 totals 14 residues. The ends lost 10 bases at V and 2 bases at J; junction bases unmatched: 7. CDR1 and CDR2 from the germline V gene are LNHDA and SQIVND (reference sequence). In DNA form, the CDR3 reads TGTGCCACCCTTAAGCGGGAAAACACCGGGGAGCTGTTTTTT. The encoded protein is CATLKRENTGELFF.

This clone has a single count. The V gene is TRBV2, the J gene TRBJ1-5; 8 bases align to TRBD1. Germline-derived CDR1 and CDR2 are SNHLY and FYNNEI. V gave up 2 bases and J gave up 6 bases; unmatched junction bases: 6. The CDR3 totals 15 residues. The CDR3 nucleotides are TGTGCCAGCAGTGAAATGGGACAGGAACGTCAGCCCCAGCATTTT. Translation: CASSEMGQERQPQHF.

V gene TRBV11-1 combines with J gene TRBJ2-7, with 11 bases lining up with TRBD1. This CDR3 has 13 residues. The trim removed 7 bases at V and 5 bases at J, leaving 4 bases unmatched. Germline lookup yields CDR1 SGHAT and CDR2 FQDESV (reference sequence). The CDR3 nucleotides read TGTGCCAGCACCTCGGACAGGGGGCACGAGCAGTACTTC. As protein: CASTSDRGHEQYF.

The rearrangement links TRBV5-6 to TRBJ2-7, with 9 bases aligning to TRBD1. V gave up 2 bases and J gave up 2 bases; unmatched junction bases: 5. The CDR3 is 15 residues long. In germline, CDR1 is SGHDT, CDR2 YYEEEE. In DNA form, the CDR3 reads TGTGCCAGCAGCTTTGGGACAGGGCGAGCCTACGAGCAGTACTTC. It translates to CASSFGTGRAYEQYF.